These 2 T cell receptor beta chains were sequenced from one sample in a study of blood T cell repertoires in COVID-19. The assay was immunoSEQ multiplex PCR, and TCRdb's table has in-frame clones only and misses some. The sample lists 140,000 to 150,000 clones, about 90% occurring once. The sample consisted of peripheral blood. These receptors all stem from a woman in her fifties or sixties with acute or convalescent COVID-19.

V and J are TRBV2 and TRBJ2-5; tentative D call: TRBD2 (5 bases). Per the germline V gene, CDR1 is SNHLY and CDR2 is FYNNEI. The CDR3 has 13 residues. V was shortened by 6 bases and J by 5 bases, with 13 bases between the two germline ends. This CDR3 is CASRGTRVETQYF. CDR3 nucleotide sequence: TGTGCCAGCAGGGGAACTAGGGTGGAGACCCAGTACTTC.

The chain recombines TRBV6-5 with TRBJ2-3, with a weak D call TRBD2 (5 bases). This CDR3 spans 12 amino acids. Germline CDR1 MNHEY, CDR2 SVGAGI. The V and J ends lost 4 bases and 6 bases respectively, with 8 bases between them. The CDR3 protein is CASSSPGDTQYF. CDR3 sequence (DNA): TGTGCCAGCAGTTCTCCGGGGGATACGCAGTATTTT.